The clone carrying this T cell receptor beta chain was counted at least ten times. cDNA synthesis used a TRAV/TRBV-specific primer set for both chains. TCRs underwent 20 PCR cycles of amplification with a constant-region primer and V-primer adapter. TCRdb independently ran MiXCR on the reads; one entry per CDR3 protein. The sample consists of tens of thousands of distinct CDR3 sequences, 31% of them appearing once. These data belong to a study of low-dose radiotherapy and immunotherapy resistance in tumors. Study-wide background: Cohort 1 was given 0.5 Gy per fraction every 2 weeks, for 6.5 Gy total. Ipilimumab 1 mg/kg every six weeks, together with nivolumab 240 mg every two weeks, was given intravenously to patients. Doses delivered to Cohort 2 were 1 Gy per fraction every two weeks, amounting to 13 Gy over 26 weeks.

Described time point: before trial treatment. Germline V gene data show CDR1 as SGHDT and CDR2 as YYEEEE. Trimming took off 2 bases at V and 8 bases at J, with 17 bases between the two ends. The CDR3 is 15 residues long. The TCR was taken from a female donor with ovarian cancer. Sequencing was performed on PBMCs, taken before treatment. The rearrangement links TRBV5-6 to TRBJ2-1; D tentatively fits TRBD1 or TRBD2 (5 bases each). Written as DNA, the CDR3 is TGTGCCAGCAGCTTCTTGGGACCCGGTGGCCATGAGCAGTTCTTC. The encoded protein is CASSFLGPGGHEQFF.